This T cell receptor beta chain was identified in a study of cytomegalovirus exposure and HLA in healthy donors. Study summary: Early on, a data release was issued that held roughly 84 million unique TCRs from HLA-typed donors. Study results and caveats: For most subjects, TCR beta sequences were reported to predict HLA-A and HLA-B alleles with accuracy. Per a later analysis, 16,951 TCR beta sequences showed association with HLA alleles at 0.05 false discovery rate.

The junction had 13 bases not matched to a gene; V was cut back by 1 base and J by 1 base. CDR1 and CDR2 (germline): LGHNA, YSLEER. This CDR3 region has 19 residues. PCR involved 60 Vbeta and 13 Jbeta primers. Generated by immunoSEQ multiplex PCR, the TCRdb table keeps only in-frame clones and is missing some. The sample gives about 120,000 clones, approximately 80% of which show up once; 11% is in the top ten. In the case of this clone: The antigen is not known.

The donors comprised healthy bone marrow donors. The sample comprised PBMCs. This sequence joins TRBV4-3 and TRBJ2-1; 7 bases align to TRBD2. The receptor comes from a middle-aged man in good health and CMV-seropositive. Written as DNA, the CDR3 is TGCGCCAGCAGCCAAGCCCCCAACATTACGGGGGGATCCTACAATGAGCAGTTCTTC. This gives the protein CASSQAPNITGGSYNEQFF.